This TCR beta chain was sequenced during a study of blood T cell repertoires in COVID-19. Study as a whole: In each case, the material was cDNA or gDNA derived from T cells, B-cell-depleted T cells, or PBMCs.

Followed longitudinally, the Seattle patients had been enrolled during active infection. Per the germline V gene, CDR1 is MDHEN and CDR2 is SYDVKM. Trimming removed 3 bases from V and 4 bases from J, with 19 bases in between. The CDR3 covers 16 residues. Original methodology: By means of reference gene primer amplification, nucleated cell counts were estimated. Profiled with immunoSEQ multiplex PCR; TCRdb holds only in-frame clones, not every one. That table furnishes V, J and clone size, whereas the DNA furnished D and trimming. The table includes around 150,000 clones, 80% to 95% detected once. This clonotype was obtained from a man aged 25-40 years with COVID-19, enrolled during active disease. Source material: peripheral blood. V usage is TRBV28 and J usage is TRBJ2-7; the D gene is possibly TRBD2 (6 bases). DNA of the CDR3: TGTGCCAGCAGTTTTTTAGGGCGCACGGGACTGTACGAGCAGTACTTC. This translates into CASSFLGRTGLYEQYF.